A single TCR beta chain is shown here with its context. Its cognate antigen is unknown. PCR primers comprised 60 Vbeta and 13 Jbeta primers. The method was immunoSEQ multiplex PCR; TCRdb's version includes in-frame clones alone and lacks a portion of them. The sample holds over 85,000 clones, approximately 70% seen once. The length of the CDR3 is 15 residues. V lost 1 base and J lost 4, with 11 bases in between. Germline CDR1 SGHTA, CDR2 FQGNSA. The data were obtained in a study of cytomegalovirus exposure and HLA in healthy donors. Study outcomes and limitations: The classifier reportedly diagnosed cytomegalovirus status with high specificity and sensitivity.

This chain joins TRBV7-2 and TRBJ1-3, with D possibly matching TRBD1 (5 bases). The sequence derives from a man aged 25 to 40 in good health and CMV-seronegative. The sample comprised PBMCs. Here the CDR3 reads CASSLGPGNGNTIYF. As DNA, the CDR3 is TGTGCCAGCAGCTTAGGCCCAGGGAACGGAAACACCATATATTTT.